These T cell receptor beta chains were read from a single sample in a study of blood T cell repertoires in COVID-19. Sequencing used immunoSEQ multiplex PCR; TCRdb keeps in-frame clones, though not all of them. The table lists roughly 150,000 clones, approximately 83% of them singletons. Sequencing used PBMCs or T cells enriched from blood (not recorded which). All receptors come from a man between 65 and 85 years old who had been exposed to COVID-19. Both conserved end residues are trimmed from each CDR3. The order of the fields is clone size, V gene, CDR3 protein. Size is omitted from some rows. Given values are once, few, many or a class for expanded clones.

-,TRBV3-1/TRBV3-2,ASSQDWGATNEKLF
-,TRBV12-3/TRBV12-4,ASSLSTRLF
-,TRBV2,ASRGDRVGQPQH
-,TRBV5-4,ASSFSQGEYEKLF
-,TRBV28,ASSLVPSTGDQPQH
-,TRBV18,ASSPRTHNYGYT
-,TRBV2,ASSDAAGGETQY
-,TRBV18,ASRTGVNQPQH
-,TRBV7-9,ASSSTGVFQPQH
-,TRBV28,ASSSSPLRREKTDTQY
-,TRBV28,ASRPGGSPSGANVLT
-,TRBV28,ASSLRRGEQF
-,TRBV28,ASKDGTLNIDTQY
-,TRBV5-4,ASSLPGRGGGDTQY
-,TRBV9,ASSVATGGNEKLF
-,TRBV28,ASSPGGARADTQY
-,TRBV3-1/TRBV3-2,ASSPSGTANEKLF
once,TRBV28,ASSVAKAQY
-,TRBV28,ASRSSGVNYGYT
few,TRBV4-2,ASSQDRGREQY
-,TRBV7-9,ASSSRGHDGYT
-,TRBV12-5,ASGLAHSTDTQY
-,TRBV6-1,ASSGGREGWTGELF
-,TRBV5-1,ASSSELAITGELF
-,TRBV7-2,ASSSNRGANEKLF
-,TRBV4-2,ASSQDRGGGLSTQY
-,TRBV6-2/TRBV6-3,ASSYGSGTGGFNEQF
-,TRBV5-1,ASSATGVGGEKLF
-,TRBV7-2,ASSFRGTGELF
-,TRBV18,ASSQDRVNSPLH
-,TRBV6-5,ASSVGTGNNYGYT
-,TRBV7-2,ASSLGQGVRTEAF
-,TRBV13,ASSLGGPRVAYEQY
few,TRBV5-6,ASSLRGINEQF
once,TRBV4-3,ASSQAYDRSSTSYEQY
-,TRBV25-1,ASSEQGYEQY
-,TRBV12-3/TRBV12-4,ATRDFYTEAF
-,TRBV4-2,ASSQPGLPHGYT
-,TRBV6-5,ASSLQQSYGYT
-,TRBV12-3/TRBV12-4,ASRQGAANEQY
once,TRBV7-2,ASRTGLYYGYT
-,TRBV7-2,ASSSGITAYNEQF
-,TRBV28,ASTVGAGANVLT
-,TRBV3-1/TRBV3-2,ASSQGQGNSPLH
-,TRBV3-1/TRBV3-2,ASSQDFGRGLETQY
once,TRBV27,ASSFSGTGHSPLH
few,TRBV12-3/TRBV12-4,ASSFQVYGYT
-,TRBV24-1,ATSDYAAGVTDTQY
-,TRBV9,ASSVEGGSTDTQY
-,TRBV28,ASSFGGTGNTIY
-,TRBV6-5,ASSSRVGNSPLH